The 28 T cell receptor beta chains below all came from one sample that was sequenced in a study of cytomegalovirus exposure and HLA in healthy donors. Both 60 Vbeta primers and 13 Jbeta primers went into the PCR. Measured with immunoSEQ multiplex PCR; TCRdb has only the in-frame clones, and not every one. The repertoire table contains 150,000 to 200,000 clones. The specimen sequenced was PBMCs. Receptors were obtained from a man aged 30 to 39 in good health and CMV-seronegative.

This chain links TRBV30 with TRBJ2-3; the D is unclear. This CDR3 has 12 amino acids. The ends were cut back, 3 bases at V and 4 bases at J, with 8 bases in the middle. CDR1 and CDR2 (germline): GTSNPN, SVGIG (reference sequence). In DNA, the CDR3 is TGTGCCTGGAGCCCCGAGGCAGATACGCAGTATTTT. Its translation is CAWSPEADTQYF. Full variable domain (remainder filled in from reference TRBV30 and TRBJ2-3): SQTIHQWPATLVQPVGSPLSLECTVEGTSNPNLYWYRQAAGRGLQLLFYSVGIGQISSEVPQNLSASRPQDRQFILSSKKLLLSDSGFYLCAWSPEADTQYFGPGTRLTVL.

Of note for this clone: Other DNA sequences in this specimen translate into the identical CDR3. This chain uses TRBV11-3 with TRBJ2-3; D is perhaps TRBD1 (5 bases). CDR1 SGHNT and CDR2 YENEEA come from the germline V gene. V gave up 1 base and J gave up 3 bases, with 5 bases separating them. CDR3 length: 13 amino acids. CDR3 in DNA: TGTGCCAGCAGCTTAGGACAGACAGATACGCAGTATTTT. Amino acids: CASSLGQTDTQYF.

The V gene is TRBV2, the J gene TRBJ2-2; perhaps TRBD2 as D (6 bases). This CDR3 is built from 14 residues. V was cut by 6 bases and J by 5 bases, with 13 bases left in between. Germline values: CDR1 SNHLY, CDR2 FYNNEI. This CDR3 is CASRAGTPTGELFF. The CDR3 DNA sequence: TGTGCCAGCAGGGCCGGGACTCCAACCGGGGAGCTGTTTTTT.

The rearrangement uses TRBV6-5 and TRBJ2-7, with D unclear. CDR1 and CDR2 from the germline V gene are MNHEY and SVGAGI. The CDR3 consists of 16 residues. Trimming pared 0 bases from V and 2 bases from J, leaving 14 bases between. CDR3 loop: CASSYSTAGSTYEQYF. The CDR3 coding sequence is TGTGCCAGCAGTTACTCTACGGCAGGCTCAACCTACGAGCAGTACTTC.

The chain carries TRBV10-3 and TRBJ1-2; weak D call: TRBD1 (5 bases). V was pared by 3 bases and J by 5 bases, with 13 bases between. The germline V gene has CDR1 ENHRY and CDR2 SYGVKD. This CDR3 has 14 amino acids. The CDR3 is CAISEAGPGYGYTF. The CDR3 region has the DNA TGTGCCATCAGTGAAGCAGGGCCGGGTTATGGCTACACCTTC.

This rearrangement joins TRBV19 to TRBJ2-3; D may be TRBD2 (5 bases). Per the germline V gene, CDR1 is LNHDA and CDR2 is SQIVND (reference sequence). Trimming cost V 7 bases and J 13 bases, with 15 bases left between them. The CDR3 is 11 residues long. The CDR3 spells CASKGVQREYF. The CDR3 nucleotides read TGTGCCAGTAAGGGCGTTCAGAGGGAGTATTTT.

The rearrangement joins TRBV19 to TRBJ2-1; 10 positions agree with TRBD2. Germline V gene sequence: CDR1 LNHDA, CDR2 SQIVND (reference sequence). Trimming at V came to 5 bases and at J to 7 bases, leaving 11 bases not matched to a gene. The length of the CDR3 is 16 residues. CDR3 loop: CASSAPSGRIINEQFF. CDR3 DNA: TGTGCCAGTAGTGCCCCTAGCGGGAGAATCATAAATGAGCAGTTCTTC.

The J gene is TRBJ1-2, the V gene TRBV27, with TRBD1 matching over 8 bases. The CDR3 is made up of 13 amino acids. From germline, CDR1 is MNHEY and CDR2 SMNVEV (reference sequence). The V segment lost 6 bases and the J segment 4 bases; nucleotides outside the gene matches: 4. The CDR3 loop is CASSKGQGYGYTF. The CDR3 DNA follows: TGTGCCAGCAGCAAAGGACAGGGCTATGGCTACACCTTC.

The rearrangement links TRBV7-2 to TRBJ1-4; D may be TRBD1 (6 bases). The germline V gene has CDR1 SGHTA and CDR2 FQGNSA. The CDR3 loop spans 15 amino acids. The ends were cut back, 6 bases at V and 8 bases at J, with 19 bases in the middle. This chain's CDR3 is CASRPSAGAGEKLFF. In DNA form, the CDR3 reads TGTGCCAGCAGACCTAGCGCGGGGGCGGGGGAAAAACTGTTTTTT.

The chain is built from TRBV4-1 and TRBJ1-1; no clear D gene. The CDR3 length is 13 residues. Trimming shortened V by 4 bases and J by 0 bases, and 6 bases separated the two germline ends. The germline gives CDR1 MGHRA, CDR2 YSYEKL. The chain's CDR3 is CASSPLMNTEAFF. CDR3 sequence (DNA): TGCGCCAGCAGCCCTCTTATGAACACTGAAGCTTTCTTT.

This rearrangement joins TRBV6-5 to TRBJ2-7; D not resolved. The CDR3 totals 11 residues. Germline V gene data show CDR1 as MNHEY and CDR2 as SVGAGI. Trimming cost V 6 bases and J 2 bases, with 5 bases left between them. CDR3 DNA: TGTGCCAGCAGGAGCCCCTACGAGCAGTACTTC. Residues: CASRSPYEQYF.

The chain is built from TRBV6-5 and TRBJ2-1; D perhaps matches TRBD1 (6 bases). Trimming took 8 bases from V and 2 from J, leaving 16 bases between them. Germline V gives CDR1 MNHEY, CDR2 SVGAGI. CDR3 length: 15 residues. CDR3 region: CASGGRADTYNEQFF. CDR3 coding DNA: TGTGCCAGCGGGGGCCGAGCGGATACCTACAATGAGCAGTTCTTC.

The gene calls are TRBV5-6 and TRBJ1-1, with D tentatively TRBD1 (5 bases). CDR1 and CDR2 from the germline V gene are SGHDT and YYEEEE. CDR3 length equals 15 residues. V was cut by 4 bases and J by 4 bases, with 17 bases left in between. For the CDR3, the DNA is TGTGCCAGCAGCATCCTGGGGTTAACAGGCACTGAAGCTTTCTTT. Translating gives CASSILGLTGTEAFF.

The chain combines TRBV4-2 with TRBJ1-6; TRBD1 matches at 8 bases. This CDR3 has 16 residues. Losses at the gene ends were 0 bases for V and 10 bases for J; bases not matched to a gene: 8. Per the germline V gene, CDR1 is LGHNA and CDR2 is YNFKEQ. CDR3 DNA: TGTGCCAGCAGCCAAGAAGGGCAGGGGGCCAGGTCACCCCTCCACTTT. Protein product: CASSQEGQGARSPLHF.

This chain connects TRBV7-6 to TRBJ1-4, with D possibly TRBD1 on 6 matching bases. Germline values: CDR1 SGHVS, CDR2 FNYEAQ. The CDR3 is 15 amino acids. V lost 3 bases and J 7 bases, leaving 15 bases between the germline ends. The chain's CDR3 is CASSFTSGEGEKLFF. CDR3 bases: TGTGCCAGCAGCTTTACATCAGGGGAGGGTGAAAAACTGTTTTTT.

The genes are TRBV5-4 and TRBJ2-7; 8 positions agree with TRBD2. This CDR3 has 16 residues. With V trimmed by 3 bases and J by 1 base, 9 bases remained unmatched. Germline V gives CDR1 SGHNT, CDR2 YYREEE (reference sequence). This CDR3 reads CASSWTPTSDSYEQYF. The DNA of the CDR3 is TGTGCCAGCAGCTGGACGCCGACTAGCGATTCCTACGAGCAGTACTTC.

This chain links TRBV5-4 with TRBJ2-2, with 7 nucleotides matching TRBD2. V was pared by 3 bases and J by 5 bases, with 10 bases of the junction left unmatched. The CDR3 is 16 residues long. Germline lookup yields CDR1 SGHNT and CDR2 YYREEE (reference sequence). The CDR3 DNA reads TGTGCCAGCAGCTCCTGGTTGTCGGGGGGAACCGGGGAGCTGTTTTTT. It is translated as CASSSWLSGGTGELFF.

The chain links TRBV6-5 to TRBJ2-5, with D perhaps TRBD2 (6 bases). TRBJ2-7 explains the end of the DNA better; the J call may be wrong. The germline V gene has CDR1 MNHEY and CDR2 SVGAGI. This CDR3 comprises 15 residues. Here the CDR3 reads CASSYGGTETYEQYF. CDR3 in DNA: TGTGCCAGCAGTTACGGAGGGACGGAGACCTACGAGCAGTACTTC.

The chain carries TRBV9 and TRBJ2-2; 11 bases agree with TRBD1. The length of the CDR3 is 16 residues. Germline V CDR1 and CDR2: SGDLS, YYNGEE. Trimming removed 3 bases from V and 7 bases from J; junction bases left unmatched: 8. CDR3 region: CASSANRDRGGGELFF. CDR3 DNA sequence: TGTGCCAGCAGCGCGAACCGGGACAGGGGGGGCGGGGAGCTGTTTTTT.

V and J are TRBV5-1 and TRBJ1-1; D unresolved. The length of the CDR3 is 13 residues. The germline V gene has CDR1 SGHRS and CDR2 YFSETQ. V was cut by 9 bases and J by 3 bases, with 15 bases left in between. CDR3 sequence reads: CATRVNRDTEAFF. CDR3 DNA: TGCGCCACCAGAGTAAATCGGGACACTGAAGCTTTCTTT.

The V call is TRBV10-3, the J call TRBJ1-3; weak D call: TRBD1 (6 bases). The CDR3 is 16 amino acids. V was cut by 6 bases and J by 0 bases, with 15 bases left in between. The germline CDR1 and CDR2 sequences are ENHRY and SYGVKD. CDR3 amino acids: CAIRTPTGPSGNTIYF. CDR3 bases: TGTGCCATCAGAACCCCGACAGGCCCCTCTGGAAACACCATATATTTT.

The chain recombines TRBV19 with TRBJ1-4; D might be TRBD1 (5 bases). The ends were cut back, 5 bases at V and 7 bases at J, with 14 bases in the middle. This CDR3 region has 14 residues. The germline V gene has CDR1 LNHDA and CDR2 SQIVND (reference sequence). The CDR3 sequence is CASSHQGALEKLFF. The CDR3 nucleotides read TGTGCCAGTAGTCACCAAGGGGCGCTTGAAAAACTGTTTTTT.

The chain has TRBV19 and TRBJ2-1; TRBD1 might be the D (8 bases). Trimming shortened V by 6 bases and J by 6 bases, and 12 bases separated the two germline ends. The germline gives CDR1 LNHDA, CDR2 SQIVND (reference sequence). This CDR3 is 13 amino acids long. CDR3 sequence reads: CASSTGGGNEQFF. The DNA for the CDR3 is TGTGCCAGTAGCACAGGGGGGGGCAATGAGCAGTTCTTC.

CDR3 sequence: CASSLGGTDAYEQYF. The DNA for the CDR3 is TGCGCCAGCAGCTTGGGCGGGACGGATGCCTACGAGCAGTACTTC. This chain links TRBV5-1 with TRBJ2-7, with a possible D match to TRBD2 (6 bases). Germline CDR1 SGHRS, CDR2 YFSETQ. V gave up 0 bases and J gave up 2 bases, with 12 bases separating them. The CDR3 is 15 amino acids. The full variable domain, rest sourced from reference TRBV5-1 and TRBJ2-7, is KAGVTQTPRYLIKTRGQQVTLSCSPISGHRSVSWYQQTPGQGLQFLFEYFSETQRNKGNFPGRFSGRQFSNSRSEMNVSTLELGDSALYLCASSLGGTDAYEQYFGPGTRLTVT.

The J gene is TRBJ1-2, the V gene TRBV7-9; D is undetermined. V was trimmed by 1 base and J by 5 bases, leaving 11 bases between them. The CDR3 consists of 14 residues. The germline V gene encodes CDR1 SEHNR and CDR2 FQNEAQ (reference sequence). CDR3 sequence: CASSLGPESYGYTF. Written as DNA, the CDR3 is TGTGCCAGCAGCTTAGGTCCGGAGAGTTATGGCTACACCTTC.

The chain carries TRBV7-9 and TRBJ2-1; 7 nucleotides match TRBD1. This CDR3 is built from 15 residues. V shed 1 base and J 9 bases; nucleotides not matched to a gene: 9. Germline V gene sequence: CDR1 SEHNR, CDR2 FQNEAQ (reference sequence). The CDR3 bases are TGTGCCAGCAGCTTAGGCGGTGAAGGGGGCGGTGAGCAGTTCTTC. As protein: CASSLGGEGGGEQFF.

V is TRBV2 and J is TRBJ2-7, with D perhaps TRBD2 (6 bases). With 4 bases removed from V and 2 bases from J, the gap between germline ends came to 12 bases. The germline V gene encodes CDR1 SNHLY and CDR2 FYNNEI. This CDR3 comprises 14 residues. The CDR3 nucleotides read TGTGCCAGCAGTGCACTAGCCGCCACCTACGAGCAGTACTTC. It yields the protein CASSALAATYEQYF.

This sequence joins TRBV11-3 and TRBJ2-3, with D possibly matching TRBD1 (6 bases). Germline V lookup: CDR1 SGHNT, CDR2 YENEEA. The CDR3 consists of 14 residues. V gave up 5 bases and J gave up 2 bases, with 11 bases separating them. CDR3 sequence reads: CASSAGVLTDTQYF. The CDR3 DNA sequence: TGTGCCAGCAGCGCAGGGGTCCTCACAGATACGCAGTATTTT.